These 30 T cell receptor beta chains were sequenced from one sample in a study of T cell responses to AZD1222 COVID-19 vaccine. Profiled with immunoSEQ multiplex PCR; TCRdb holds only in-frame clones, not every one. The data hold 150,000 to 200,000 clones, with 70% to 90% observed a single time. Sequenced material: peripheral blood, taken 28 days after the second dose of the MenACWY control vaccine. These receptors were collected from an adult who received the MenACWY meningococcal vaccine as a control.

The chain recombines TRBV11-1 with TRBJ2-7; TRBD1 matches at 7 bases. Per germline, CDR1 SGHAT and CDR2 FQDESV (reference sequence). This CDR3 contains 15 residues. V was pared by 4 bases and J by 0 bases, with 6 bases of the junction left unmatched. The CDR3 region is CASSYLGTDSYEQYF. The DNA for the CDR3 is TGTGCCAGCAGCTATCTCGGGACAGACTCCTACGAGCAGTACTTC. The full variable domain, its missing parts supplied by reference TRBV11-1 and TRBJ2-7, is EAEVAQSPRYKITEKSQAVAFWCDPISGHATLYWYRQILGQGPELLVQFQDESVVDDSQLPKDRFSAERLKGVDSTLKIQPAELGDSAMYLCASSYLGTDSYEQYFGPGTRLTVT.

The chain uses TRBV9 and TRBJ2-7, with 13 nucleotides matching TRBD2. The V gene's germline CDR1 is SGDLS and CDR2 YYNGEE. CDR3 size: 15 residues. J lost 7 bases, V lost 4 bases, and 8 bases had no gene match. CDR3 amino acids: CASSPTGTSGTEQYF. The CDR3 region has the DNA TGTGCCAGCAGCCCCACCGGGACTAGCGGGACGGAGCAGTACTTC.

V and J are TRBV28 and TRBJ1-1; perhaps TRBD1 as D (5 bases). V was trimmed by 3 bases and J by 5 bases, leaving 10 bases between them. The CDR3 has 13 residues. Germline V CDR1 and CDR2: MDHEN, SYDVKM. The DNA of the CDR3 is TGTGCCAGCAGTTTGGAGAGGGGTACTGAAGCTTTCTTT. It encodes CASSLERGTEAFF.

The CDR3 DNA reads TGCGCCAGCAGCTTCGGGTCCTCGGTGGGTAATGAAAAACTGTTTTTT. Its protein product is CASSFGSSVGNEKLFF. The chain joins TRBV5-1 to TRBJ1-4; no clear D. V was clipped by 2 bases and J by 4 bases, with 15 bases between them. From germline, CDR1 is SGHRS and CDR2 YFSETQ. CDR3 length equals 16 residues.

V usage is TRBV5-1 and J usage is TRBJ1-1, with D uncertain. The CDR3 sequence is 13 residues long. Trimming took off 5 bases at V and 1 base at J, with 9 bases between the two ends. Germline lookup yields CDR1 SGHRS and CDR2 YFSETQ. The CDR3 bases are TGCGCCAGCAGTCTCGAAGGGAACACTGAAGCTTTCTTT. Translation: CASSLEGNTEAFF.

The chain combines TRBV7-3 with TRBJ2-2, with no clear D. Per germline, CDR1 SGHTA and CDR2 FQGTGA. This CDR3 contains 11 residues. Deletions cut 5 bases from V and 7 bases from J, with 5 bases between. The CDR3 nucleotides read TGTGCCAGCAGCGTGGGCGGGGAGCTGTTTTTT. The encoded protein is CASSVGGELFF.

The J gene is TRBJ2-3, the V gene TRBV9; possibly TRBD2 for D (6 bases). V lost 2 bases and J 0 bases, leaving 7 bases between the germline ends. This CDR3 is built from 14 residues. Germline CDR1 and CDR2: SGDLS and YYNGEE. CDR3 in amino acids: CASSVAGSTDTQYF. The CDR3, as DNA: TGTGCCAGCAGCGTGGCGGGGAGCACAGATACGCAGTATTTT. Based on the CDR3 plus reference TRBV9 and TRBJ2-3, the full variable domain is DSGVTQTPKHLITATGQRVTLRCSPRSGDLSVYWYQQSLDQGLQFLIQYYNGEERAKGNILERFSAQQFPDLHSELNLSSLELGDSALYFCASSVAGSTDTQYFGPGTRLTVL.

The chain combines TRBV6-5 with TRBJ1-2; D might be TRBD1 (6 bases). Looked up from germline, CDR1 is MNHEY and CDR2 is SVGAGI. V was trimmed by 0 bases and J by 7 bases, leaving 12 bases between them. This CDR3 region has 14 residues. CDR3 region: CASSYSRAGVGYTF. CDR3 nucleotides: TGTGCCAGCAGTTACTCGAGGGCAGGGGTTGGCTACACCTTC.

The V call is TRBV7-9, the J call TRBJ1-2, with TRBD1 identical over 9 bases. The CDR3 consists of 13 residues. CDR1 and CDR2 (germline): SEHNR, FQNEAQ (reference sequence). The junction had 4 bases not matched to a gene; V was cut back by 5 bases and J by 6 bases. The CDR3 DNA sequence: TGTGCCAGCAGCCCGACAGGGGGGCATGGCTACACCTTC. Its protein product is CASSPTGGHGYTF. The variable domain in full, with the rest retrieved from reference TRBV7-9 and TRBJ1-2, is DTGVSQNPRHKITKRGQNVTFRCDPISEHNRLYWYRQTLGQGPEFLTYFQNEAQLEKSRLLSDRFSAERPKGSFSTLEIQRTEQGDSAMYLCASSPTGGHGYTFGSGTRLTVV.

The rearrangement joins TRBV7-2 to TRBJ1-2; weak D call: TRBD1 (5 bases). This CDR3 spans 14 amino acids. Germline CDR1 reads SGHTA; CDR2 reads FQGNSA. V lost 5 bases and J lost 2, with 12 bases in between. The CDR3 DNA is TGTGCCAGCAGCCTGGGGCAGGTCAACTATGGCTACACCTTC. Its translation: CASSLGQVNYGYTF.

This clone was picked up one time. CDR3: CASSFSGLAKNIQYF. The CDR3 DNA follows: TGTGCCAGCAGTTTTAGCGGGCTAGCCAAAAACATTCAGTACTTC. The V and J genes are TRBV28 and TRBJ2-4; TRBD2 agrees at 7 bases. CDR1 is MDHEN and CDR2 is SYDVKM in the germline V gene. Germline trimming cut 3 bases from V and 0 bases from J; bases unmatched to any gene: 2. CDR3 length equals 15 residues.

With regard to this clone: The sample has other DNA sequences that encode this CDR3 too. This chain joins TRBV7-9 and TRBJ2-7; D unclear. The CDR3 is 12 residues long. Trimming pared 5 bases from V and 2 bases from J, leaving 7 bases between. The V gene's germline CDR1 is SEHNR and CDR2 FQNEAQ (reference sequence). The CDR3 reads CASSPLPYEQYF. The CDR3 nucleotides are TGTGCCAGCAGCCCCCTCCCCTACGAGCAGTACTTC.

The rearrangement uses TRBV19 and TRBJ2-7; weak D call: TRBD1 (6 bases). Trimming took 5 bases from V and 4 from J, leaving 12 bases between them. CDR3 size: 13 residues. CDR1 is LNHDA and CDR2 is SQIVND in the germline V gene (reference sequence). The CDR3 bases are TGTGCCAGTAGTCCCGGGACAAGATACGAGCAGTACTTC. It yields the protein CASSPGTRYEQYF.

This clone was counted between two and nine times. This chain joins TRBV30 and TRBJ1-5, with D perhaps matching TRBD1 (5 bases). CDR1 and CDR2 (germline): GTSNPN, SVGIG (reference sequence). Trimming stripped 2 bases from V and 7 bases from J, with 12 bases between. This CDR3 has 13 residues. The CDR3 region has the DNA TGTGCCTGGAGTAGTGGGGACGAGCAGCCCCAGCATTTT. This codes for CAWSSGDEQPQHF. Full variable domain (remainder filled in from reference TRBV30 and TRBJ1-5): SQTIHQWPATLVQPVGSPLSLECTVEGTSNPNLYWYRQAAGRGLQLLFYSVGIGQISSEVPQNLSASRPQDRQFILSSKKLLLSDSGFYLCAWSSGDEQPQHFGDGTRLSIL.

J is TRBJ1-2 and V is TRBV7-6; D is possibly TRBD1 (5 bases). In germline, CDR1 is SGHVS, CDR2 FNYEAQ. This CDR3 region has 14 residues. V was shortened by 1 base and J by 7 bases, with 13 bases between the two germline ends. The CDR3 spells CASSLVGGQGGYTF. The CDR3 DNA reads TGTGCCAGCAGCTTAGTGGGAGGGCAGGGTGGCTACACCTTC. Filled out from reference TRBV7-6 and TRBJ1-2, the complete variable domain reads GAGVSQSPRYKVTKRGQDVALRCDPISGHVSLYWYRQALGQGPEFLTYFNYEAQQDKSGLPNDRFSAERPEGSISTLTIQRTEQRDSAMYRCASSLVGGQGGYTFGSGTRLTVV.

The V and J genes are TRBV30 and TRBJ1-6; no firm D call. This CDR3 comprises 13 residues. CDR1 and CDR2 from the germline V gene are GTSNPN and SVGIG (reference sequence). The V and J ends lost 4 bases and 4 bases respectively, with 8 bases between them. The CDR3 DNA follows: TGTGCCTGGAAGCCTAAATATAATTCACCCCTCCACTTT. Its translation: CAWKPKYNSPLHF. Looking up the rest from reference TRBV30 and TRBJ1-6 gives the full variable domain: SQTIHQWPATLVQPVGSPLSLECTVEGTSNPNLYWYRQAAGRGLQLLFYSVGIGQISSEVPQNLSASRPQDRQFILSSKKLLLSDSGFYLCAWKPKYNSPLHFGNGTRLTVT.

The CDR3 DNA reads TGTGCCAGCAGCTTACATAGTCACACCGATCAAGCTTTCTTT. It is translated as CASSLHSHTDQAFF. The chain recombines TRBV7-9 with TRBJ1-1; D is unclear. The CDR3 loop spans 14 amino acids. V was cut by 2 bases and J by 9 bases, with 16 bases left in between. The germline V gene has CDR1 SEHNR and CDR2 FQNEAQ (reference sequence).

This clone has more than one count but fewer than ten. The chain couples TRBV30 to TRBJ2-2; 11 bases agree with TRBD2. Germline CDR1 and CDR2: GTSNPN and SVGIG (reference sequence). V lost 1 base, J lost 1 base, and 5 bases stayed unmatched. The CDR3 length is 17 residues. Here the CDR3 DNA reads TGTGCCTGGAGTGCTCGAGGGACTAGCGGGAACACCGGGGAGCTGTTTTTT. Encoded protein: CAWSARGTSGNTGELFF.

This sequence joins TRBV10-3 and TRBJ2-7; perhaps TRBD2 as D (7 bases). Germline CDR1 ENHRY, CDR2 SYGVKD. The germline V and J ends were trimmed by 6 bases and 2 bases, with 23 bases remaining between them. CDR3 length: 17 amino acids. DNA of the CDR3: TGTGCCATCAGCCTCCTCGCGGGGGCAGAGGGTACCTACGAGCAGTACTTC. Protein: CAISLLAGAEGTYEQYF.

The chain is built from TRBV5-1 and TRBJ1-1, with D uncertain. The CDR3 totals 14 residues. Trimming cost V 3 bases and J 4 bases, with 13 bases left between them. The germline V gene has CDR1 SGHRS and CDR2 YFSETQ. CDR3 bases: TGCGCCAGCAGCTGGGGTACCGCGGGCACTGAAGCTTTCTTT. As protein: CASSWGTAGTEAFF. Using reference TRBV5-1 and TRBJ1-1 for the parts outside the CDR3, the full variable domain is KAGVTQTPRYLIKTRGQQVTLSCSPISGHRSVSWYQQTPGQGLQFLFEYFSETQRNKGNFPGRFSGRQFSNSRSEMNVSTLELGDSALYLCASSWGTAGTEAFFGQGTRLTVV.

The chain carries TRBV6-2 or TRBV6-3 and TRBJ1-5; no clear D. This CDR3 region has 16 residues. CDR1 is MNHEY and CDR2 is SVGEGT in the germline V gene. V was shortened by 2 bases and J by 0 bases, with 11 bases between the two germline ends. CDR3 loop: CASSYAGVYSNQPQHF. Written as DNA, the CDR3 is TGTGCCAGCAGTTACGCCGGGGTTTATAGCAATCAGCCCCAGCATTTT.

The chain uses TRBV2 and TRBJ1-5; no clear D. With 5 bases removed from V and 6 bases from J, the gap between germline ends came to 17 bases. Germline CDR1 is SNHLY and CDR2 is FYNNEI. This CDR3 is 15 amino acids long. CDR3 sequence: CASSSRYIGSQPQHF. DNA for the CDR3: TGTGCCAGCAGTTCAAGGTACATAGGGAGTCAGCCCCAGCATTTT.

The CDR3 sequence: CASSSSSGGPFYEQYF. The CDR3 region has the DNA TGTGCCAGCAGCTCCAGCTCCGGGGGGCCCTTTTACGAGCAGTACTTC. The chain employs TRBV7-2 and TRBJ2-7; D may be TRBD2 (7 bases). V lost 4 bases and J lost 4, with 20 bases in between. In germline, CDR1 is SGHTA, CDR2 FQGNSA. The CDR3 has 16 residues. The full variable domain, completed using reference TRBV7-2 and TRBJ2-7, is GAGVSQSPSNKVTEKGKDVELRCDPISGHTALYWYRQSLGQGLEFLIYFQGNSAPDKSGLPSDRFSAERTGGSVSTLTIQRTQQEDSAVYLCASSSSSGGPFYEQYFGPGTRLTVT.

This rearrangement joins TRBV28 to TRBJ1-2; 7 nucleotides agree with TRBD1. Germline V gene data show CDR1 as MDHEN and CDR2 as SYDVKM. The length of the CDR3 is 12 residues. Trimming removed 5 bases from V and 9 bases from J; junction bases left unmatched: 6. CDR3 coding DNA: TGTGCCAGCAGTAGCGGACAGGTACGCTACACCTTC. Encoded protein: CASSSGQVRYTF.

V gene TRBV28 combines with J gene TRBJ2-5, with D possibly matching TRBD2 (5 bases). Trimming removed 10 bases from V and 5 bases from J, with 20 bases in between. The germline V gene encodes CDR1 MDHEN and CDR2 SYDVKM. This CDR3 region has 14 residues. The CDR3 nucleotides are TGTGCCACGACCGTGAGTTCCCCGGGGGAGACCCAGTACTTC. Translation: CATTVSSPGETQYF.

The chain links TRBV10-1 to TRBJ1-2, with 7 positions matching TRBD1. In germline, CDR1 is WNHNN, CDR2 SYGVQD (reference sequence). V lost 6 bases to trimming and J lost 3 bases; unmatched junction nucleotides: 4. The CDR3 extends over 13 amino acids. Here the CDR3 reads CASSRDRDYGYTF. The CDR3 DNA reads TGCGCCAGCAGCCGCGACAGGGACTATGGCTACACCTTC.

The genes are TRBV3-1 (or the pseudogene TRBV3-2) and TRBJ2-7; perhaps D is TRBD1 or TRBD2 (6 bases each). The germline gives CDR1 LGHDT, CDR2 YNNKEL (reference sequence). Between the trimmed V and J ends, which lost 1 base and 6 bases, there was a span of 16 bases. The CDR3 runs 15 residues. In DNA form, the CDR3 reads TGTGCCAGCAGCCAAGTCCCCGGGGGCCCAACCGAGCAGTACTTC. This translates into CASSQVPGGPTEQYF.

The V gene is TRBV3-1 (or the pseudogene TRBV3-2), the J gene TRBJ2-2; no reliable D call. The CDR3 loop spans 11 amino acids. From germline, CDR1 is LGHDT and CDR2 YNNKEL (reference sequence). Trimming stripped 5 bases from V and 8 bases from J, with 6 bases between. CDR3: CASSLAGELFF. The CDR3 DNA sequence: TGTGCCAGCAGCTTAGCTGGGGAGCTGTTTTTT.

The count of this clone is one. The chain recombines TRBV11-1 with TRBJ1-6; D perhaps matches TRBD1 (6 bases). V lost 2 bases to trimming and J lost 10 bases, with 9 bases between them. This CDR3 region has 13 residues. The germline gives CDR1 SGHAT, CDR2 FQDESV (reference sequence). The DNA of the CDR3 is TGTGCCAGCAGCTTAAGGGGACACTCACCCCTCCACTTT. It specifies CASSLRGHSPLHF.

The chain recombines TRBV29-1 with TRBJ2-7, with D unclear. CDR3 length equals 12 residues. Trimming took 6 bases from V and 0 from J, leaving 9 bases between them. CDR1 is SQVTM, CDR2 ANQGSEA, per germline. CDR3 nucleotides: TGCAGCGTCAGTTACAGCTCCTACGAGCAGTACTTC. It is translated as CSVSYSSYEQYF.